This entry is about one T cell receptor beta chain. Germline CDR1 is SEHNR and CDR2 is FQNEAQ (reference sequence). This CDR3 has 14 residues. V shed 3 bases, J shed 3 bases, and the junction held 2 bases outside the gene matches. The sequencing template was cDNA reverse transcribed from extracted RNA. The method was immunoSEQ multiplex PCR; TCRdb's version includes in-frame clones alone and lacks a portion of them. Found here are 85,000 to 110,000 clones, approximately 90% of them singletons; the top ten hold 11%. This entry is derived from a study of CD8+ T cells in alopecia areata. The treatment: oral pan-JAK inhibitor, 5-10 mg twice daily. Those with alopecia areata gave lesional scalp punch biopsies and peripheral blood.

The receptor's source is a human donor with alopecia areata. The V call is TRBV7-9, the J call TRBJ2-1; 7 positions match TRBD2. This sample comprised CD8+ T cells sorted from blood, obtained between weeks 30 and 35, from a patient treated with tofacitinib. The CDR3 spells CASSFERDYNEQFF. CDR3 DNA: TGTGCCAGCAGCTTCGAGCGGGACTACAATGAGCAGTTCTTC.